The rows below give T cell receptor beta chains drawn from one sample of a study of cytotoxic CD8 clonotypes in ibrutinib-treated CLL. Sequencing was performed with immunoSEQ multiplex PCR; in TCRdb, only in-frame clones are kept and a portion is missing. The sample shows 250,000 to 350,000 clones, roughly three quarters of them seen only once. Specimen: PBMCs, collected at disease progression, from a patient treated with ibrutinib. These TCRs come from a human donor with chronic lymphocytic leukemia. Each CDR3 is given with its conserved first and last residue. Each record gives: clone size, V gene, J gene, D gene, CDR3 DNA, CDR3 protein. A D gene is named only where the DNA matches it firmly. The size of a clone is reported for some rows only, either as once, few or many, or as a class for expanded clones.

>once|TRBV4-1|TRBJ2-3|TRBD2
TGCGCCAGCAGCCAAGTTAGGCTAGCGGGGCGAGATACGCAGTATTTT
CASSQVRLAGRDTQYF
>.|TRBV2|TRBJ2-1|.
TGTGCCAGCAGTGGGGCGGGGTTTTCCTACAATGAGCAGTTCTTC
CASSGAGFSYNEQFF
>.|TRBV4-2|TRBJ2-7|.
TGTGCCAGCAGCCAAAAACCGGCAGGGGCACAAAGGTACTTC
CASSQKPAGAQRYF
>.|TRBV5-4|TRBJ2-5|TRBD2
TGTGCCAGCAGCGGGGGACTAGCCGGAGAGACCCAGTACTTC
CASSGGLAGETQYF
>.|TRBV9|TRBJ2-1|TRBD1
TGTGCCAGCAGCGCGAGGGGGCGCGTCAATGAGCAGTTCTTC
CASSARGRVNEQFF
>.|TRBV7-8|TRBJ2-1|.
TGTGCCAGCAGCTTTAGCTACAATGAGCAGTTCTTC
CASSFSYNEQFF
>.|TRBV7-9|TRBJ1-2|.
TGTGCCAGCAGCGAAGGGGCAGGGGAGAGCTCGGGCTACACCTTC
CASSEGAGESSGYTF
>.|TRBV5-1|TRBJ2-2|.
TGCGCCAGCAGCCAAGGGGTGACCGGGGAGCTGTTTTTT
CASSQGVTGELFF
>once|TRBV10-1|TRBJ2-7|TRBD1
TGCGCCAGCAGTGAAGAAGGACAGGGCAAGGACGAGCAGTACTTC
CASSEEGQGKDEQYF
>.|TRBV14|TRBJ2-3|.
TGTGCCAGCAGCCCTTTCTGGGGAAGCACAGATACGCAGTATTTT
CASSPFWGSTDTQYF
>.|TRBV19|TRBJ1-2|.
TGTGCCAGTAGTATAGATATCCGGGTTGGGAAAACTAACTATGGCTACACCTTC
CASSIDIRVGKTNYGYTF
>.|TRBV6-5|TRBJ2-2|.
TGTGCCAGCAGTTACTACGGGGCCGGGGAGCTGTTTTTT
CASSYYGAGELFF
>few|TRBV9|TRBJ1-6|TRBD1
TGTGCCAGCAGCGACACAGGGGGCGCCGCTTCACCCCTCCACTTT
CASSDTGGAASPLHF
>few|TRBV7-9|TRBJ2-7|.
TGTGCCAGCAGCTTCAGCTCCTACGAGCAGTACTTC
CASSFSSYEQYF
>.|TRBV19|TRBJ2-1|TRBD2
TGTGCCAGTAGTTGGACTAGCGGGATGGCCTACAATGAGCAGTTCTTC
CASSWTSGMAYNEQFF
>.|TRBV6-4|TRBJ2-7|.
TGTGCCAGCAAGGCAGGGGCTGGGGAGCAGTACTTC
CASKAGAGEQYF
>.|TRBV7-2|TRBJ2-1|TRBD2
TGTGCCAGCAGCTCCCCGGGGCTAGCGGGAGGGTGGTCCTACAATGAGCAGTTCTTC
CASSSPGLAGGWSYNEQFF
>.|TRBV12-5|TRBJ2-3|.
TGTGCTAGTGGTTTCGGAGATACGCAGTATTTT
CASGFGDTQYF
>few|TRBV25-1|TRBJ1-1|.
TGTGCCAGCAGTGAGAGCTGGGGGGGCACTGAAGCTTTCTTT
CASSESWGGTEAFF
>.|TRBV6-5|TRBJ2-7|.
TGTGCCAGCCAGCGGGCGGGGAGCTCCTACGAGCAGTACTTC
CASQRAGSSYEQYF
>.|TRBV11-1|TRBJ2-7|.
TGTGCCAGCAGGAGGGGCAAGTACGAGCAGTACTTC
CASRRGKYEQYF
>.|TRBV27|TRBJ2-6|.
TGTGCCAGCATCGAGCCCTGGTCGTCCGACAGGAGGAGATCGGGGGCCAACGTCCTGACTTTC
CASIEPWSSDRRRSGANVLTF
>.|TRBV5-6|TRBJ2-5|.
TGTGCCAGCAGCTACGGCCACCCTACCCAAGAGACCCAGTACTTC
CASSYGHPTQETQYF
>.|TRBV2|TRBJ1-2|.
TGTGCCAGCAGTGATTTCAGGGTTTCTTACAGTAATGGCTACACCTTC
CASSDFRVSYSNGYTF
>few|TRBV28|TRBJ1-5|.
TGTGCCAGCAGTTTGAGACAGCGCAATCAGCCCCAGCATTTT
CASSLRQRNQPQHF
>.|TRBV6-6|TRBJ1-5|.
TGTGCCAGCAGTAACGGGGGATATAGCAATCAGCCCCAGCATTTT
CASSNGGYSNQPQHF
>once|TRBV4-3|TRBJ2-5|.
TGCGCCAGCAGCCAGGAAATCACCCGGGGACAAGAGACCCAGTACTTC
CASSQEITRGQETQYF
>.|TRBV25-1|TRBJ1-2|.
TGTGCCAGCAGTGTTACGGGGGTAGGGTATGGCTACACCTTC
CASSVTGVGYGYTF
>.|TRBV13|TRBJ1-2|.
TGTGCCAGCAGCCGAGGTCAGGGGTATGGCTACACCTTC
CASSRGQGYGYTF
>.|TRBV4-1|TRBJ2-3|.
TGCGCCAGCAGCCAAAAGGAGGGGACAGTGGGCACAGATACGCAGTATTTT
CASSQKEGTVGTDTQYF
>.|TRBV29-1|TRBJ2-7|.
TGCAGCGTTCGGACACCGCTCTACGAGCAGTACTTC
CSVRTPLYEQYF